This passage covers 21 T cell receptor beta chains from one sample sequenced in a study of Ad26.COV2.S vaccination and SARS-CoV-2 variants. Treatment described: around 19 received Ad26.COV2.S at low or high dose, single or two shots; about 5 received placebo; per-sample allocation not given. Sampling took place 63 days after the first vaccine or placebo injection. TCRdb's table, derived via immunoSEQ multiplex PCR, lists solely in-frame clones and lacks some. This sample yields 350,000 to 400,000 clones, of which 80% to 90% are seen a single time; roughly 3.2% belongs to the top ten. This specimen was peripheral blood, taken in a trial of Ad26.COV2.S vaccine versus placebo. These receptors originate from a person aged 18-65 years who received the Ad26.COV2.S COVID-19 vaccine or a placebo.

The V and J genes are TRBV2 and TRBJ1-2; D is ambiguous. CDR1 and CDR2 (germline): SNHLY, FYNNEI. The CDR3 extends over 12 amino acids. Trimming stripped 6 bases from V and 7 bases from J, with 12 bases between. The CDR3 DNA follows: TGTGCCAGCAGGAGATCCGGCCTTGGCTACACCTTC. It translates to CASRRSGLGYTF.

The chain carries TRBV5-6 and TRBJ2-1, with D hard to call. The germline V and J ends were trimmed by 0 bases and 2 bases, with 12 bases remaining between them. Per the germline V gene, CDR1 is SGHDT and CDR2 is YYEEEE. The CDR3 is 16 residues long. The CDR3 nucleotides are TGTGCCAGCAGCTTGGAAGGATTAACCACCTACAATGAGCAGTTCTTC. It yields the protein CASSLEGLTTYNEQFF.

Comments on this clone: One end of the junction is discordant with germline, which a read error may explain. V and J are TRBV2 and TRBJ1-1, with D possibly being TRBD1 (6 bases). This CDR3 region has 11 residues. Looked up from germline, CDR1 is SNHLY and CDR2 is FYNNEI. The CDR3 sequence: CASTGATEAFF. For the CDR3, the DNA is TGTGCGAGCACGGGGGCCACTGAAGCTTTCTTT.

V is TRBV10-3 and J is TRBJ2-1, with D unclear. Germline V gene data show CDR1 as ENHRY and CDR2 as SYGVKD. The length of the CDR3 is 13 residues. The V end lost 4 bases, the J end lost 6 bases, and 10 bases lay between the germline ends. This CDR3 is CAISVRVSNEQFF. The CDR3 DNA follows: TGTGCCATCAGTGTGAGAGTATCCAATGAGCAGTTCTTC.

In nucleotides, the CDR3 is TGTGCCAGCAGCTTCGGGGGGGCGCAAGACAATGAGCAGTTCTTC. Translation gives CASSFGGAQDNEQFF. V is TRBV7-8 and J is TRBJ2-1, with 8 bases fitting TRBD2. V gave up 3 bases and J gave up 5 bases; unmatched junction bases: 6. The CDR3 extends over 15 amino acids. Per the germline V gene, CDR1 is SGHVS and CDR2 is FQNEAQ.

The count of this clone is one. CDR3 residues: CASSLRAGGLYEQYF. CDR3 in DNA: TGTGCCAGCAGTTTGCGAGCGGGGGGGCTCTACGAGCAGTACTTC. This chain connects TRBV27 to TRBJ2-7, with TRBD2 identical over 10 bases. This CDR3 spans 15 amino acids. V gave up 3 bases and J gave up 3 bases; unmatched junction bases: 5. Per the germline V gene, CDR1 is MNHEY and CDR2 is SMNVEV (reference sequence).

This sequence joins TRBV4-1 and TRBJ1-6; the match to TRBD1 covers 7 bases. Germline lookup yields CDR1 MGHRA and CDR2 YSYEKL. Losses at the gene ends were 3 bases for V and 11 bases for J; bases not matched to a gene: 10. This CDR3 has 15 amino acids. In DNA form, the CDR3 reads TGCGCCAGCAGCCAGGAACAACAGGGGACGACACCCCTCCACTTT. It specifies CASSQEQQGTTPLHF.

This clone was detected once. This sequence joins TRBV4-1 and TRBJ2-4; TRBD1 matches at 11 bases. Germline V gene lookup returns CDR1 MGHRA and CDR2 YSYEKL. V shed 1 base and J 1 base; nucleotides not matched to a gene: 6. The CDR3 contains 18 residues. CDR3 nucleotide sequence: TGCGCCAGCAGCCAAGGGACAGGGGGCCTTGGGGCCAAAAACATTCAGTACTTC. Protein: CASSQGTGGLGAKNIQYF.

The chain is built from TRBV6-5 and TRBJ1-2; D is possibly TRBD1 (5 bases). The ends were cut back, 6 bases at V and 2 bases at J, with 16 bases in the middle. This CDR3 is built from 15 residues. Per the germline V gene, CDR1 is MNHEY and CDR2 is SVGAGI. DNA of the CDR3: TGTGCCAGCAGCTTTGATAGCGGGGGGAACTATGGCTACACCTTC. Translated, it gives CASSFDSGGNYGYTF.

The V and J genes are TRBV5-1 and TRBJ2-2; maybe TRBD1 (5 bases). Germline CDR1 is SGHRS and CDR2 is YFSETQ. The CDR3 runs to 14 residues. The V and J ends lost 4 bases and 0 bases respectively, with 7 bases between them. The CDR3 bases are TGCGCCAGCAGCGACAGATCGAACACCGGGGAGCTGTTTTTT. Protein product: CASSDRSNTGELFF.

This rearrangement joins TRBV6-1 to TRBJ2-4; D is ambiguous. Germline lookup yields CDR1 MNHNS and CDR2 SASEGT. There are 16 residues in the CDR3. V was shortened by 2 bases and J by 0 bases, with 11 bases between the two germline ends. The CDR3 DNA follows: TGTGCCAGCAGTGAATTGGACGGCACAGCCAAAAACATTCAGTACTTC. This sequence encodes CASSELDGTAKNIQYF.

The chain links TRBV7-9 to TRBJ1-4; maybe TRBD1 (6 bases). Germline CDR1 reads SEHNR; CDR2 reads FQNEAQ (reference sequence). Trimming left V 5 bases short and J 8 bases short, with 15 bases between. The CDR3 runs to 14 residues. The CDR3 region has the DNA TGTGCCAGCAGCCAGACAGGAGTTGTCGAAAAACTGTTTTTT. It specifies CASSQTGVVEKLFF.

The chain recombines TRBV18 with TRBJ1-1; D gene unclear. Germline loops: CDR1 KGHSH, CDR2 LQKENI. The V gene lost 0 bases and the J gene lost 0 bases, with 8 bases spanning the gap. The CDR3 spans 15 residues. The CDR3 DNA follows: TGTGCCAGCTCACCACCGCGACCTTTGAACACTGAAGCTTTCTTT. Protein product: CASSPPRPLNTEAFF.

V gene TRBV28 combines with J gene TRBJ1-1, with D tentatively TRBD1 (5 bases). V shed 6 bases and J shed 0 bases, with 17 bases lying between them. The V gene's germline CDR1 is MDHEN and CDR2 SYDVKM. The CDR3 runs 16 residues. The CDR3: CASSPPTVRMNTEAFF. The CDR3 DNA reads as TGTGCCAGCAGCCCTCCGACAGTGAGGATGAACACTGAAGCTTTCTTT.

The chain uses TRBV4-2 and TRBJ2-4; TRBD2 agrees at 9 bases. J lost 3 bases, V lost 1 base, and 7 bases had no gene match. Germline-derived CDR1 and CDR2 are LGHNA and YNFKEQ. The CDR3 loop spans 17 amino acids. CDR3 nucleotide sequence: TGTGCCAGCAGCCAAGCTAGCGGGGCGGCAGTCAAAAACATTCAGTACTTC. Its protein is CASSQASGAAVKNIQYF.

This clone was recorded once. The chain employs TRBV19 and TRBJ2-1, with 8 bases matching TRBD1. CDR3 length: 16 amino acids. Looked up from germline, CDR1 is LNHDA and CDR2 is SQIVND (reference sequence). V lost 1 base, J lost 1 base, and 3 bases stayed unmatched. The CDR3 coding sequence is TGTGCCAGTAGTATAGCTCAGGGGGCATCCTACAATGAGCAGTTCTTC. It translates to CASSIAQGASYNEQFF.

The chain has TRBV6-6 and TRBJ1-5; a weak D match, TRBD1 (6 bases). Germline values: CDR1 MNHNY, CDR2 SVGAGI (reference sequence). The CDR3 covers 18 residues. V was shortened by 5 bases and J by 4 bases, with 24 bases between the two germline ends. The chain's CDR3 is CASSPRMGRGISNQPQHF. CDR3 nucleotide sequence: TGTGCCAGCAGTCCACGCATGGGCAGGGGCATAAGTAATCAGCCCCAGCATTTT.

This sequence joins TRBV27 and TRBJ2-1, with D perhaps being TRBD1 or TRBD2 (6 bases each). This CDR3 is 17 amino acids long. The V end lost 3 bases, the J end lost 1 base, and 16 bases lay between the germline ends. Looked up from germline, CDR1 is MNHEY and CDR2 is SMNVEV (reference sequence). CDR3 nucleotides: TGTGCCAGCAGTTTCGGGGGAAGGGGGGTGTCCTACAATGAGCAGTTCTTC. As protein: CASSFGGRGVSYNEQFF.

This chain uses TRBV5-8 with TRBJ2-3; D is unresolved. The length of the CDR3 is 14 residues. Germline values: CDR1 SGHTS, CDR2 YDEGEE. V dropped 6 bases and J dropped 2 bases, with 13 bases sitting between them. CDR3 bases: TGTGCCAGCAATTCGCTATCCCCCACAGATACGCAGTATTTT. Translation: CASNSLSPTDTQYF.

The genes are TRBV6-5 and TRBJ2-2; unclear D gene. The CDR3 extends over 15 amino acids. V was cut by 0 bases and J by 3 bases, with 8 bases left in between. Germline CDR1 is MNHEY and CDR2 is SVGAGI. The CDR3 spells CASSYSPLYTGELFF. Written as DNA, the CDR3 is TGTGCCAGCAGTTACTCCCCCCTGTACACCGGGGAGCTGTTTTTT.

This clone came up a few times. The chain recombines TRBV2 with TRBJ1-6, with 8 bases aligning to TRBD1. V trimming: 6 bases; J trimming: 8 bases; junction bases outside the gene matches: 6. This CDR3 region has 14 residues. Per the germline V gene, CDR1 is SNHLY and CDR2 is FYNNEI. CDR3 sequence reads: CASRGQGLDSPLHF. The CDR3 bases are TGTGCCAGCAGAGGACAGGGTCTGGATTCACCCCTCCACTTT.